This T cell receptor (beta chain) was retrieved from a study of T cells after yellow fever vaccination. TCRdb re-derived calls from the 5' RACE reads in MiXCR, one entry per CDR3 protein. The data contain about 49,000 distinct CDR3 sequences, roughly 7.4% of them singletons. This clonotype was picked up many times. What it binds is not known. The germline CDR1 and CDR2 sequences are SGDLS and YYNGEE. This CDR3 contains 15 residues. V was cut by 0 bases and J by 2 bases, with 12 bases left in between. Study-wide points: Subsequent booster samples again held most clones from primary vaccination (under 98% CD4, about 90% CD8). Clonotypes appearing in both CD4 and CD8 compartments existed, and their share was small.

The clonotype was recovered from a young man who received the YFV17D yellow fever vaccine. Sequenced material: CD8+ T cells sorted from PBMCs, taken approximately 15 days after the first yellow fever vaccination. The J gene is TRBJ2-7, the V gene TRBV9; a possible D gene is TRBD1 (6 bases). The CDR3 DNA reads TGTGCCAGCAGCGTAGGAGGGGGACCGACCTACGAGCAGTACTTC. Its translation is CASSVGGGPTYEQYF.